The source of this T cell receptor beta chain is a study of shared clonotypes between healthy human individuals. Findings and caveats of the study: Shared across a handful of donors were 4% to 6% of the naive CD4 clonotypes.

In the original processing: ImmunoSEQ output held junction-only sequences without quality scores, so filtering differed. The method was immunoSEQ multiplex PCR; TCRdb's version includes in-frame clones alone and lacks a portion of them. V and J calls and clone size are those listed in that table; D and trimming were worked out from the DNA. The table includes roughly 1,100,000 clones, about 75% detected once. Details on this clone: The antigen remains undetermined.

Each of the donors was a healthy adult who was HIV-negative and had not had a recent acute infection or vaccination. Sequences were obtained from memory CD4+ T cells sorted from blood. As for subset: CD45RA-negative fraction. The clonotype was recovered from a young man in good health.

This CDR3 is CASSSGAGATDTQYF. In DNA, the CDR3 is TGCGCCAGCAGCTCAGGAGCGGGAGCAACAGATACGCAGTATTTT. The chain is built from TRBV5-1 and TRBJ2-3; 8 nucleotides align to TRBD2. V shed 3 bases and J 3 bases; nucleotides not matched to a gene: 6. CDR3 length: 15 amino acids. Germline V gene data show CDR1 as SGHRS and CDR2 as YFSETQ.